A single sample is the source of the 27 T cell receptor beta chains below, sequenced in a study of T-cell memory formation after mild COVID-19 (dated by TCRdb to the early 2020s). Library method: 5' RACE. The reads were generated on an Illumina NovaSeq 6000. TCRdb trimmed the raw reads at Q25, called clones with MiXCR and kept productive beta chains. Each entry is one CDR3 protein sequence, shown with its most common DNA and genes. In this sample the table shows about 420,000 distinct CDR3 sequences, less than 25% of which occur a single time. The top ten hold about an eighth of the sample. The source material was PBMCs or a T cell subset sorted from them (not recorded which). The receptors come from an adult woman who had mild COVID-19 (a few samples of this study predate the infection). The sample titles of this study are shuffled in the database, so cell type and time point are left out; the donor was told from shared clones.

This clonotype appeared a single time. The V call is TRBV20-1, the J call TRBJ1-2; D is uncertain. The length of the CDR3 is 14 residues. Germline lookup yields CDR1 DFQATT and CDR2 SNEGSKA (reference sequence). V was cut by 4 bases and J by 6 bases, with 18 bases left in between. The DNA of the CDR3 is TGCAGTGCTATAATACCAGGCGCCCATGATGGCTACACCTTC. Translating it yields CSAIIPGAHDGYTF.

V is TRBV7-9 and J is TRBJ1-3, with D unclear. Deletions cut 3 bases from V and 3 bases from J, with 3 bases between. Germline V gene lookup returns CDR1 SEHNR and CDR2 FQNEAQ (reference sequence). This CDR3 has 12 amino acids. CDR3 DNA sequence: TGTGCCAGCAGCTTTTATGGAAACACCATATATTTT. This sequence encodes CASSFYGNTIYF.

This clonotype was counted a few times. In nucleotides, the CDR3 is TGCGCCAGCAGTCAATCTAAGGGCGGACCGGATGAGCAGTTCTTC. Translation: CASSQSKGGPDEQFF. This rearrangement joins TRBV23-1 to TRBJ2-1; D gene unclear. TRBV23-1 is an ORF; its function is uncertain. The V end lost 0 bases, the J end lost 8 bases, and 14 bases lay between the germline ends. This CDR3 has 15 amino acids.

The chain recombines TRBV29-1 with TRBJ2-5; TRBD2 might be the D (6 bases). The CDR3 has 12 amino acids. The germline gives CDR1 SQVTM, CDR2 ANQGSEA. Trimming removed 6 bases at V and 1 base at J, with 9 bases between. CDR3 DNA sequence: TGCAGCGTAAGACTAGGCCAAGAGACCCAGTACTTC. Translation: CSVRLGQETQYF.

This clonotype was detected only a few times. V is TRBV7-9 and J is TRBJ2-1, with D tentatively TRBD1 (5 bases). The CDR3 runs 17 residues. The germline CDR1 and CDR2 sequences are SEHNR and FQNEAQ (reference sequence). Trimming removed 5 bases at V and 5 bases at J, with 22 bases between. The chain's CDR3 is CASSDSPAFQPNNEQFF. CDR3 DNA sequence: TGTGCCAGCAGCGACAGCCCCGCTTTCCAACCAAACAATGAGCAGTTCTTC.

The table lists this clonotype with a few counts. The chain links TRBV5-6 to TRBJ1-1; no definite D call. This CDR3 region has 11 residues. Per the germline V gene, CDR1 is SGHDT and CDR2 is YYEEEE. V was shortened by 2 bases and J by 5 bases, with 4 bases between the two germline ends. The CDR3 nucleotides read TGTGCCAGCAGCTTCATAACTGAAGCTTTCTTT. It codes for CASSFITEAFF.

This clonotype showed up just once. The V gene is TRBV9, the J gene TRBJ2-2; TRBD1 matches 10 bases. The J segment lost 4 bases and the V segment lost 4 bases, leaving 4 bases of the junction unmatched. Looked up from germline, CDR1 is SGDLS and CDR2 is YYNGEE. CDR3 length: 15 amino acids. The CDR3 nucleotides are TGTGCCAGCAGCCTGGGGACAGGGGCCACCGGGGAGCTGTTTTTT. Translating gives CASSLGTGATGELFF.

This clonotype was detected only a few times. The V and J genes are TRBV5-4 and TRBJ2-3; D may be TRBD2 (6 bases). Germline V gene lookup returns CDR1 SGHNT and CDR2 YYREEE (reference sequence). V lost 0 bases, J lost 2 bases, and 13 bases lay in between. The length of the CDR3 is 16 residues. CDR3 in DNA: TGTGCCAGCAGCTTGGGTGGGGGACTCTCCACAGATACGCAGTATTTT. As protein: CASSLGGGLSTDTQYF.

This clonotype was found once. The chain carries TRBV12-3 or TRBV12-4 and TRBJ2-5; perhaps TRBD2 as D (6 bases). The V and J ends lost 4 bases and 7 bases respectively, with 16 bases between them. The CDR3 spans 14 residues. The DNA for the CDR3 is TGTGCCAGCAGTTCCAATGCCTTGGGGGGGACCCAGTACTTC. It translates to CASSSNALGGTQYF.

This clonotype was seen a handful of times. The V call is TRBV11-1, the J call TRBJ1-2; D unresolved. Germline V gene sequence: CDR1 SGHAT, CDR2 FQDESV (reference sequence). CDR3 size: 12 residues. Trimming stripped 5 bases from V and 5 bases from J, with 9 bases between. CDR3 DNA sequence: TGTGCCAGCAGCGTCCGGGGATATGGCTACACCTTC. Translated, it gives CASSVRGYGYTF.

In this sample, this clonotype turned up a few times. The V gene is TRBV5-1, the J gene TRBJ2-7; 10 bases fit TRBD1. The CDR3 totals 15 residues. Trimming took 6 bases from V and 3 from J; bases not matched to a gene: 9. Germline values: CDR1 SGHRS, CDR2 YFSETQ. The CDR3 reads CASTTGGNGIYEQYF. Here the CDR3 DNA reads TGCGCCAGCACGACAGGGGGCAATGGTATCTACGAGCAGTACTTC.

The V call is TRBV4-2, the J call TRBJ2-1; D is unclear. CDR1 LGHNA and CDR2 YNFKEQ come from the germline V gene. CDR3 length equals 14 residues. Trimming shortened V by 0 bases and J by 7 bases, and 10 bases separated the two germline ends. CDR3 region: CASSQEATRNEQFF. CDR3 sequence (DNA): TGTGCCAGCAGCCAAGAGGCAACCCGGAATGAGCAGTTCTTC.

Ten or more counts support this clonotype. The gene calls are TRBV5-4 and TRBJ2-4; D ambiguous. V lost 2 bases, J lost 1 base, and 13 bases lay in between. Germline V gene sequence: CDR1 SGHNT, CDR2 YYREEE (reference sequence). The CDR3 has 16 amino acids. CDR3 sequence reads: CASSLPGDRAKNIQYF. DNA of the CDR3: TGTGCCAGCAGCTTACCTGGGGATAGGGCCAAAAACATTCAGTACTTC.

This clonotype has only a few counts. The CDR3 DNA reads as TGTGCCAGCTCACCCGCTGGGGACCAGCCCCAGCATTTT. Amino acids: CASSPAGDQPQHF. V usage is TRBV18 and J usage is TRBJ1-5; perhaps TRBD1 as D (5 bases). V gave up 3 bases and J gave up 7 bases, with 10 bases separating them. Germline CDR1 KGHSH, CDR2 LQKENI. The CDR3 is 13 amino acids.

The chain employs TRBV25-1 and TRBJ2-5, with 8 nucleotides matching TRBD2. CDR3 length equals 14 residues. The junction had 11 bases not matched to a gene; V was cut back by 10 bases and J by 4 bases. Germline lookup yields CDR1 MGHDK and CDR2 SYGVNS. In nucleotides, the CDR3 is TGTGCCACACAAGAAGCGGGAGCTTTAGAGACCCAGTACTTC. Translation: CATQEAGALETQYF.

At least ten counts were recorded for this clonotype. The chain recombines TRBV7-2 with TRBJ2-4; either TRBD1 or TRBD2 may fit D (5 bases each). V was cut by 5 bases and J by 6 bases, with 23 bases left in between. CDR3 length: 17 residues. CDR1 and CDR2 from the germline V gene are SGHTA and FQGNSA. The CDR3 DNA sequence: TGTGCCAGCAGCACTCTCCGAATGGGGGAGCGAAGAAACATTCAGTACTTC. It is translated as CASSTLRMGERRNIQYF.

The chain employs TRBV3-1 and TRBJ2-1; TRBD2 is a possible D gene (5 bases). The germline gives CDR1 LGHDT, CDR2 YNNKEL (reference sequence). Trimming took 2 bases from V and 9 from J, leaving 11 bases between them. This CDR3 is 13 amino acids long. CDR3 in DNA: TGTGCCAGCAGCCAATTTCGGGGTGCTGAGCAGTTCTTC. It specifies CASSQFRGAEQFF.

This clonotype came up a few times. The chain carries TRBV10-3 and TRBJ1-2; no definite D call. Germline lookup yields CDR1 ENHRY and CDR2 SYGVKD. V lost 10 bases to trimming and J lost 0 bases, with 12 bases between them. The CDR3 runs to 13 residues. The CDR3 sequence: CATSSPPNYGYTF. In DNA form, the CDR3 reads TGTGCCACCAGCAGTCCTCCTAACTATGGCTACACCTTC.

This rearrangement joins TRBV5-1 to TRBJ2-7; D tentatively fits TRBD1 or TRBD2 (5 bases each). Germline assignment: CDR1 SGHRS and CDR2 YFSETQ. The CDR3 has 15 amino acids. V lost 3 bases to trimming and J lost 2 bases, with 15 bases between them. The CDR3, as DNA: TGCGCCAGCAGCTCCGACCCGGGGCCTACCTACGAGCAGTACTTC. Translated, it gives CASSSDPGPTYEQYF.

This clonotype was observed a handful of times. This sequence joins TRBV5-1 and TRBJ1-2; D not resolved. The CDR3 spans 14 residues. Germline-derived CDR1 and CDR2 are SGHRS and YFSETQ. The V gene lost 0 bases and the J gene lost 4 bases, with 10 bases spanning the gap. The CDR3, as DNA: TGCGCCAGCAGCTTGGACCCAACTTCCTATGGCTACACCTTC. Translating it yields CASSLDPTSYGYTF.

This clonotype was picked up a small number of times. This rearrangement joins TRBV12-3 or TRBV12-4 to TRBJ1-5; D is uncertain. V was trimmed by 7 bases and J by 0 bases, leaving 13 bases between them. This CDR3 region has 15 residues. CDR3 DNA sequence: TGTGCCAGCACCTTCTCGCGGTATAGCAATCAGCCCCAGCATTTT. Amino acids: CASTFSRYSNQPQHF.

This clonotype was observed a few times. The V gene is TRBV18, the J gene TRBJ2-5; D possibly corresponds to TRBD1 (6 bases). CDR1 is KGHSH and CDR2 is LQKENI in the germline V gene. The CDR3 spans 16 residues. V lost 5 bases and J lost 4, with 20 bases in between. CDR3 nucleotides: TGTGCCAGCTCATACTCGAACCAGGGGAGTGGAGAGACCCAGTACTTC. It yields the protein CASSYSNQGSGETQYF. The full variable domain, its missing parts supplied by reference TRBV18 and TRBJ2-5, is NAGVMQNPRHLVRRRGQEARLRCSPMKGHSHVYWYRQLPEEGLKFMVYLQKENIIDESGMPKERFSAEFPKEGPSILRIQQVVRGDSAAYFCASSYSNQGSGETQYFGPGTRLLVL.

This clonotype was counted many times. CDR3 sequence: CASSSSTPNTGELFF. The CDR3 nucleotides are TGTGCCAGCAGCTCCTCAACGCCGAACACCGGGGAGCTGTTTTTT. V gene TRBV7-9 combines with J gene TRBJ2-2; unclear D gene. The CDR3 covers 15 residues. Germline lookup yields CDR1 SEHNR and CDR2 FQNEAQ (reference sequence). V was pared by 4 bases and J by 0 bases, with 9 bases between.

A few counts support this clonotype. The rearrangement joins TRBV7-2 to TRBJ2-3; D is unclear. The germline CDR1 and CDR2 sequences are SGHTA and FQGNSA. CDR3 size: 16 residues. V lost 1 base, J lost 4 bases, and 15 bases lay in between. The CDR3 sequence is CASSLGVTTSPDTQYF. CDR3 DNA sequence: TGTGCCAGCAGCTTAGGAGTGACAACTTCCCCAGATACGCAGTATTTT. Together with reference TRBV7-2 and TRBJ2-3, the CDR3 gives the full variable domain: GAGVSQSPSNKVTEKGKDVELRCDPISGHTALYWYRQSLGQGLEFLIYFQGNSAPDKSGLPSDRFSAERTGGSVSTLTIQRTQQEDSAVYLCASSLGVTTSPDTQYFGPGTRLTVL.

This chain uses TRBV11-3 with TRBJ2-5; D could derive from TRBD1 or TRBD2 (6 bases each). Trimming cost V 5 bases and J 5 bases, with 18 bases left between them. The CDR3 totals 15 residues. Germline V gene sequence: CDR1 SGHNT, CDR2 YENEEA. The CDR3 region is CASSPGPGAEETQYF. The CDR3, as DNA: TGTGCCAGCAGCCCAGGGCCGGGGGCGGAGGAGACCCAGTACTTC.

Only a few counts were recorded for this clonotype. The chain uses TRBV6-2 or TRBV6-3 and TRBJ2-7; 8 bases agree with TRBD1. J lost 3 bases, V lost 5 bases, and 12 bases had no gene match. This CDR3 spans 16 amino acids. The V gene's germline CDR1 is MNHEY and CDR2 SVGEGT. Here the CDR3 reads CASSQDRDRLNYEQYF. Here the CDR3 DNA reads TGTGCCAGCAGTCAAGACCGGGACAGGCTTAACTACGAGCAGTACTTC.

This clonotype was seen many times. This chain uses TRBV7-9 with TRBJ2-4; D is perhaps TRBD1 or TRBD2 (6 bases each). The CDR3 length is 18 residues. In germline, CDR1 is SEHNR, CDR2 FQNEAQ (reference sequence). Trimming took off 1 base at V and 9 bases at J, with 25 bases between the two ends. This chain's CDR3 is CASSLVPSTAAGQTIQYF. In nucleotides, the CDR3 is TGTGCCAGCAGCTTAGTCCCTTCGACAGCTGCGGGACAAACCATTCAGTACTTC.